The present T cell receptor beta chain was sequenced within a study of control samples from healthy donors and cancer patients (TCRdb year 2020). Comments on this clone: The antigen it binds to is not known. No quality values exist for individual bases; no much larger clone is one base distant.

CDR1 SGHTA and CDR2 FQGNSA were looked up in the germline V gene. Spanning cysteine to phenylalanine, the CDR3 consists of 15 amino acids. Of the read, only the CDR3 DNA is kept; its 45 bases are in frame from base 1. V ends up 2 bases short and J 5 bases short, with an unmatched junction base count of 2. The library was made by the immunoSEQ multiplex PCR assay. The source is immuneACCESS, and TCRdb retained only in-frame sequences with V and J called. Part of the clones is not carried over; for the studies checked, unresolved V genes explain less than half of this, and the remainder is unexplained. This sample is represented by about 61,000 clones; 90% of them were singletons. The top ten hold less than 7% of the sample.

The chain was built from TRBV7-2 and TRBJ2-1; 11 bases in between match TRBD2. Sequences were obtained from PBMCs. The clonotype comes from a man in his 60s with colorectal cancer. The nucleotide sequence is given as TGTGCCAGCAGCTTACTAGCGGGGGGAAACAATGAGCAGTTCTTC. It translates as CASSLLAGGNNEQFF.